The 30 T cell receptor beta chains given below trace back to one sample, sequenced in a study of T cell responses to AZD1222 COVID-19 vaccine. Assay: immunoSEQ multiplex PCR; the TCRdb copy retains only in-frame clones and omits some. The table lists more than 140,000 clones, about 91% of them singletons. Sequencing used peripheral blood, obtained on day 0 of AZD1222 vaccination. The receptor source for this set is an adult in good health.

The chain couples TRBV29-1 to TRBJ2-5; 12 bases are shared with TRBD1. Germline V gene sequence: CDR1 SQVTM, CDR2 ANQGSEA. The CDR3 totals 14 residues. J gave up 4 bases and V 8 bases, and 8 bases lay outside the gene matches. In nucleotides, the CDR3 is TGCAGCACGGGACAGGGGGCTTTGGGAGAGACCCAGTACTTC. As protein: CSTGQGALGETQYF.

J is TRBJ1-4 and V is TRBV4-2; TRBD1 might be the D (5 bases). This CDR3 region has 16 residues. The V end lost 0 bases, the J end lost 8 bases, and 16 bases lay between the germline ends. Germline V gene sequence: CDR1 LGHNA, CDR2 YNFKEQ. The CDR3 DNA is TGTGCCAGCAGCCAAGATTACAGGACTAGAGGGGAAAAACTGTTTTTT. Its protein is CASSQDYRTRGEKLFF.

The chain recombines TRBV2 with TRBJ2-3; D uncertain. Germline assignment: CDR1 SNHLY and CDR2 FYNNEI. The CDR3 extends over 13 amino acids. The V gene lost 8 bases and the J gene lost 0 bases, with 9 bases spanning the gap. CDR3 amino acids: CASAPDSTDTQYF. CDR3 nucleotides: TGTGCCAGCGCCCCAGATAGCACAGATACGCAGTATTTT.

This sequence joins TRBV28 and TRBJ1-5, with no clear D. The CDR3 runs 15 residues. V shed 6 bases and J shed 0 bases, with 12 bases lying between them. CDR1 is MDHEN and CDR2 is SYDVKM in the germline V gene. The CDR3 loop is CASSELGDSNQPQHF. The CDR3 region has the DNA TGTGCCAGCAGCGAGTTAGGCGATAGCAATCAGCCCCAGCATTTT.

This chain links TRBV27 with TRBJ1-1; D gene uncertain. The CDR3 runs to 13 residues. Germline values: CDR1 MNHEY, CDR2 SMNVEV (reference sequence). V was pared by 1 base and J by 1 base, with 4 bases between. In nucleotides, the CDR3 is TGTGCCAGCAGTTTATTTGGGAACACTGAAGCTTTCTTT. It specifies CASSLFGNTEAFF.

A single count supports this clone. The chain employs TRBV5-6 and TRBJ1-5; 9 nucleotides match TRBD1. The trim removed 2 bases at V and 7 bases at J, leaving 4 bases unmatched. Germline V gene lookup returns CDR1 SGHDT and CDR2 YYEEEE. CDR3 length: 14 residues. CDR3 protein: CASSLGQGRQPQHF. CDR3 coding DNA: TGTGCCAGCAGCTTAGGACAGGGGCGGCAGCCCCAGCATTTT.

V gene TRBV2 combines with J gene TRBJ2-7; 9 nucleotides align to TRBD1. J gave up 6 bases and V 8 bases, and 8 bases lay outside the gene matches. Per the germline V gene, CDR1 is SNHLY and CDR2 is FYNNEI. This CDR3 spans 13 amino acids. This chain's CDR3 is CASLPDRGGEQYF. The CDR3 DNA follows: TGTGCCAGCCTACCCGACAGGGGGGGCGAGCAGTACTTC.

This clone occurred once. The chain joins TRBV11-3 to TRBJ1-4; 7 bases fit TRBD1. Germline assignment: CDR1 SGHNT and CDR2 YENEEA. V was clipped by 0 bases and J by 3 bases; unmatched bases: 4. CDR3 length equals 16 residues. The CDR3 loop is CASSLEGDRANEKLFF. Here the CDR3 DNA reads TGTGCCAGCAGCTTAGAAGGGGACAGAGCTAATGAAAAACTGTTTTTT.

J is TRBJ2-1 and V is TRBV19; possibly TRBD1 for D (5 bases). Germline V lookup: CDR1 LNHDA, CDR2 SQIVND (reference sequence). V lost 5 bases to trimming and J lost 5 bases, with 16 bases between them. The CDR3 length is 15 residues. Written as DNA, the CDR3 is TGTGCCAGTAGTTGGAAGGGGCCAGCCCACAATGAGCAGTTCTTC. It is translated as CASSWKGPAHNEQFF. The full variable domain, with the rest looked up from reference TRBV19 and TRBJ2-1, is DGGITQSPKYLFRKEGQNVTLSCEQNLNHDAMYWYRQDPGQGLRLIYYSQIVNDFQKGDIAEGYSVSREKKESFPLTVTSAQKNPTAFYLCASSWKGPAHNEQFFGPGTRLTVL.

The DNA of the CDR3 is TGTGCCAGCAGTTTTTCGGAGGGAGTACAGTCCTACGAGCAGTACTTC. Its translation is CASSFSEGVQSYEQYF. The chain combines TRBV28 with TRBJ2-7; TRBD2 might be the D (6 bases). CDR1 is MDHEN, CDR2 SYDVKM, per germline. The CDR3 runs to 16 residues. Trimming removed 3 bases at V and 1 base at J, with 16 bases between.

The chain uses TRBV5-1 and TRBJ2-1; 7 bases align to TRBD1. Losses at the gene ends were 0 bases for V and 4 bases for J; bases not matched to a gene: 7. The CDR3 length is 16 residues. Germline V lookup: CDR1 SGHRS, CDR2 YFSETQ. The chain's CDR3 is CASSLALTGPYNEQFF. Written as DNA, the CDR3 is TGCGCCAGCAGCTTGGCTCTGACAGGGCCTTACAATGAGCAGTTCTTC.

This chain connects TRBV7-9 to TRBJ1-1; D gene ambiguous. CDR1 is SEHNR and CDR2 is FQNEAQ in the germline V gene (reference sequence). This CDR3 spans 17 amino acids. Trimming shortened V by 1 base and J by 0 bases, and 15 bases separated the two germline ends. The DNA for the CDR3 is TGTGCCAGCAGCTTAGTGGTCAGAAGATACATGAACACTGAAGCTTTCTTT. Its protein product is CASSLVVRRYMNTEAFF.

The chain joins TRBV19 to TRBJ1-2; no definite D call. The CDR3 is made up of 16 amino acids. Germline CDR1 is LNHDA and CDR2 is SQIVND (reference sequence). The V and J ends lost 5 bases and 4 bases respectively, with 20 bases between them. This CDR3 is CASSLNRAAATYGYTF. In DNA form, the CDR3 reads TGTGCCAGTAGTCTGAATCGGGCAGCCGCTACCTATGGCTACACCTTC.

The chain is built from TRBV7-8 and TRBJ2-1; 11 bases line up with TRBD2. V trimming: 2 bases; J trimming: 7 bases; junction bases outside the gene matches: 4. The CDR3 is 15 residues long. Germline V CDR1 and CDR2: SGHVS, FQNEAQ. CDR3 nucleotides: TGTGCCAGCAGCTTAACTAGCGGGAGTAGAAATGAGCAGTTCTTC. Protein sequence: CASSLTSGSRNEQFF.

This clone was picked up a small number of times. An end of the junction does not agree with germline; a read error may underlie this. CDR3 residues: CASSVDQILQHKVF. CDR3 nucleotides: TGTGCCAGCAGCGTAGATCAAATCCTACAGCATAAGGTCTTC. The V gene is TRBV9, the J gene TRBJ2-1; the D is unclear. Germline CDR1 SGDLS, CDR2 YYNGEE. The CDR3 runs to 14 residues. The full variable domain, rest sourced from reference TRBV9 and TRBJ2-1, is DSGVTQTPKHLITATGQRVTLRCSPRSGDLSVYWYQQSLDQGLQFLIQYYNGEERAKGNILERFSAQQFPDLHSELNLSSLELGDSALYFCASSVDQILQHKVFGPGTRLTVL.

J is TRBJ1-2 and V is TRBV27; no firm D call. Germline V gene sequence: CDR1 MNHEY, CDR2 SMNVEV (reference sequence). The CDR3 loop spans 13 amino acids. V dropped 2 bases and J dropped 2 bases, with 6 bases sitting between them. In DNA form, the CDR3 reads TGTGCCAGCAGTTTAGGAAGGAACTATGGCTACACCTTC. Translation: CASSLGRNYGYTF.

This clone was seen more than once but under ten times. V usage is TRBV6-4 and J usage is TRBJ2-3; no reliable D call. CDR1 and CDR2 (germline): MRHNA, SNTAGT. Between the trimmed V and J ends, which lost 3 bases and 2 bases, there was a span of 12 bases. The CDR3 sequence is 15 residues long. The CDR3 is CASSEGIFSTDTQYF. CDR3 DNA: TGTGCCAGCAGTGAAGGCATTTTTTCCACAGATACGCAGTATTTT.

The chain joins TRBV1 to TRBJ1-4; no check of the table's D call, TRBD1, against the DNA was made. TRBV1 is noted as a pseudogene. This CDR3 contains 15 residues. The CDR3 DNA is TGCACCAGCAGCCCAGGGGCCGAAGGGGGTGAAAAACTGTTTTTT. Its translation: CTSSPGAEGGEKLFF.

In nucleotides, the CDR3 is TGTGCCAGTAGTATAGTGATGGCAGCTAATCAGCCCCAGCATTTT. Encoded protein: CASSIVMAANQPQHF. The chain carries TRBV19 and TRBJ1-5; D uncertain. V was pared by 1 base and J by 4 bases, with 11 bases between. The CDR3 sequence is 15 residues long. The germline CDR1 and CDR2 sequences are LNHDA and SQIVND (reference sequence). The complete variable domain, with remaining parts taken from reference TRBV19 and TRBJ1-5, reads DGGITQSPKYLFRKEGQNVTLSCEQNLNHDAMYWYRQDPGQGLRLIYYSQIVNDFQKGDIAEGYSVSREKKESFPLTVTSAQKNPTAFYLCASSIVMAANQPQHFGDGTRLSIL.

This clone was counted a few times. The chain recombines TRBV3-1 (or the pseudogene TRBV3-2) with TRBJ2-5; D remains unclear. The CDR3 length is 11 residues. Trimming shortened V by 4 bases and J by 5 bases, and 5 bases separated the two germline ends. Germline assignment: CDR1 LGHDT and CDR2 YNNKEL (reference sequence). DNA for the CDR3: TGTGCCAGCAGCCTGCGGGAGACCCAGTACTTC. It codes for CASSLRETQYF.

V gene TRBV27 combines with J gene TRBJ1-2; TRBD1 aligns across 7 bases. The germline V gene has CDR1 MNHEY and CDR2 SMNVEV (reference sequence). After removal of 8 bases from V and 9 bases from J, the junction contained 15 bases not matched to a gene. The CDR3 totals 14 residues. CDR3 loop: CASSNSGQGVSYTF. The DNA of the CDR3 is TGTGCCAGCTCTAATTCGGGGCAGGGGGTCAGCTACACCTTC.

The chain combines TRBV9 with TRBJ1-2, with D maybe TRBD1 (5 bases). CDR3 size: 18 residues. Deletions cut 4 bases from V and 10 bases from J, with 32 bases between. Germline values: CDR1 SGDLS, CDR2 YYNGEE. CDR3 sequence reads: CASSRGAVSLVSAPDYTF. For the CDR3, the DNA is TGTGCCAGCAGCCGAGGGGCAGTTTCGCTTGTTTCGGCGCCTGACTACACCTTC.

This sequence joins TRBV7-8 and TRBJ2-7, with unresolved D. The germline CDR1 and CDR2 sequences are SGHVS and FQNEAQ. This CDR3 contains 14 residues. Trimming removed 5 bases from V and 0 bases from J, with 11 bases in between. As DNA, the CDR3 is TGTGCCAGCAGCCATCTGAAGAGCTCCTACGAGCAGTACTTC. The encoded protein is CASSHLKSSYEQYF.

V gene TRBV6-5 combines with J gene TRBJ1-2, with D perhaps matching TRBD1 (5 bases). This CDR3 contains 16 residues. Germline values: CDR1 MNHEY, CDR2 SVGAGI. Trimming shortened V by 0 bases and J by 3 bases, and 14 bases separated the two germline ends. Written as DNA, the CDR3 is TGTGCCAGCAGTTACTCCCCTGGCCTGGGGGACTATGGCTACACCTTC. Translation: CASSYSPGLGDYGYTF.

The chain links TRBV6-5 to TRBJ2-1; 8 nucleotides align to TRBD1. The CDR3 is made up of 14 amino acids. The germline gives CDR1 MNHEY, CDR2 SVGAGI. After removal of 8 bases from V and 4 bases from J, the junction contained 7 bases not matched to a gene. The CDR3 bases are TGTGCCAGCTTTACAGGGGGGAGTTACAATGAGCAGTTCTTC. This codes for CASFTGGSYNEQFF.

The gene calls are TRBV7-8 and TRBJ1-1; 9 bases agree with TRBD1. V was pared by 1 base and J by 3 bases, with 6 bases of the junction left unmatched. This CDR3 spans 16 amino acids. CDR1 and CDR2 from the germline V gene are SGHVS and FQNEAQ. The CDR3 sequence: CASSLETRTGDTEAFF. CDR3 DNA: TGTGCCAGCAGCTTAGAGACAAGGACAGGGGACACTGAAGCTTTCTTT.

The chain combines TRBV2 with TRBJ1-1, with 7 bases matching TRBD1. Unmatched junction bases numbered 11, after V lost 6 bases and J lost 7 bases. Germline lookup yields CDR1 SNHLY and CDR2 FYNNEI. The CDR3 covers 14 residues. This CDR3 is CASRLSDRVGEAFF. In DNA form, the CDR3 reads TGTGCCAGCAGACTCAGTGACAGGGTGGGTGAAGCTTTCTTT.

The rearrangement uses TRBV25-1 and TRBJ1-1; no firm D call. The germline CDR1 and CDR2 sequences are MGHDK and SYGVNS. The CDR3 consists of 13 residues. Trimming stripped 1 base from V and 3 bases from J, with 6 bases between. The CDR3 DNA follows: TGTGCCAGCAGTGAATTATGGGACACTGAAGCTTTCTTT. The encoded protein is CASSELWDTEAFF.

The genes are TRBV6-5 and TRBJ1-2; 8 positions match TRBD1. Germline V CDR1 and CDR2: MNHEY, SVGAGI. The CDR3 is made up of 14 amino acids. V shed 0 bases and J 8 bases; nucleotides not matched to a gene: 5. The CDR3 is CASSYSRTGWGYTF. Here the CDR3 DNA reads TGTGCCAGCAGTTACTCGAGGACAGGGTGGGGCTACACCTTC.

V is TRBV18 and J is TRBJ1-5; no definite D call. V lost 5 bases, J lost 5 bases, and 13 bases lay in between. Germline V gene sequence: CDR1 KGHSH, CDR2 LQKENI. This CDR3 contains 14 residues. CDR3 nucleotides: TGTGCCAGCTCATCCGATGGAATGCATCAGCCCCAGCATTTT. It yields the protein CASSSDGMHQPQHF.